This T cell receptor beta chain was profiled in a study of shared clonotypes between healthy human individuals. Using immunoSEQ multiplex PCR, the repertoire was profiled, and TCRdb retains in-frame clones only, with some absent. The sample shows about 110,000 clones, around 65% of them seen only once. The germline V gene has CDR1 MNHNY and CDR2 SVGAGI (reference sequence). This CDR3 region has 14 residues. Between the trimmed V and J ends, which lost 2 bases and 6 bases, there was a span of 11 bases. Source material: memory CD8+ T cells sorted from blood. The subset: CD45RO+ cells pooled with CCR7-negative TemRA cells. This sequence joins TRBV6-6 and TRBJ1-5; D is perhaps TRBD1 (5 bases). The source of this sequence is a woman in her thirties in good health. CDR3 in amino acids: CASSYGGVGQPQHF. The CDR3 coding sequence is TGTGCCAGCAGTTACGGAGGGGTGGGTCAGCCCCAGCATTTT.